The clone carrying this T cell receptor (beta chain) is medium-sized (0.01 to 0.1%) in the sample. Its cognate antigen is unknown. 500 ng RNA was reverse transcribed with alpha and beta constant-region primers. Using multiplexing indices, alpha and beta chain libraries were generated apart by chain-specific third strand synthesis. Each molecule carried a 12-nucleotide identifier made of two joined random hexamers added before amplification. TCRdb re-called the 5' RACE reads with MiXCR, one entry per CDR3 protein. In the table there are over 15,000 distinct CDR3 sequences, 8.9% of which are singletons. The record originates from a study of HIV-infected patients and healthy controls. Study-level findings and limits: During therapy, HIV-associated CDR3s fell significantly in frequency, while CMV-associated CDR3s did not change significantly. HIV+ repertoires were severely depleted of MAIT alpha-chain CDR3s, unlike healthy controls.

No cell fractionation was done, so the repertoire covers all unsorted peripheral blood T cells. As controls, some ten uninfected healthy donors gave samples, and a few gave a couple of samples approximately three months apart. The material sequenced was blood. This sequence was found in an adult in good health.

The CDR3 nucleotides are TGTGCCAGCAGCTACGGGGTGGCCACTGAAGCTTTCTTT. It yields the protein CASSYGVATEAFF. This rearrangement joins TRBV5-5 to TRBJ1-1, with unresolved D. The CDR3 totals 13 residues. Germline CDR1 reads SGHKS; CDR2 reads YYEKEE (reference sequence). V was cut by 3 bases and J by 4 bases, with 10 bases left in between.